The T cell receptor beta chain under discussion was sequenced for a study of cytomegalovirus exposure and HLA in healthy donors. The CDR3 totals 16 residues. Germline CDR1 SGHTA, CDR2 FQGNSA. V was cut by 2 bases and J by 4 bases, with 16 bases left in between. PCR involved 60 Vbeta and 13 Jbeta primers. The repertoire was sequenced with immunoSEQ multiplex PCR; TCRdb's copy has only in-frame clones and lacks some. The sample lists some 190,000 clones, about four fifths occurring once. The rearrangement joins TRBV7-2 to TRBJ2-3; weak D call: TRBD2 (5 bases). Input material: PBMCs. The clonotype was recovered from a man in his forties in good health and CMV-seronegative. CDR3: CASSLNSIATSDTQYF. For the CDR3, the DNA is TGTGCCAGCAGCTTAAATTCTATAGCGACATCAGATACGCAGTATTTT.